A selection of T cell receptor beta chains follows, all from one sample in a study of T cell responses to AZD1222 COVID-19 vaccine. The method was immunoSEQ multiplex PCR; TCRdb's version includes in-frame clones alone and lacks a portion of them. Here the sample spans about 55,000 clones, roughly 88% being singletons. Material: peripheral blood, obtained on day 0 of AZD1222 vaccination. These receptors were obtained from an adult in good health. CDR3s include the opening cysteine and the closing phenylalanine or tryptophan. D genes are given only for firm matches. Where a row states a size, it is once, few, many or the class of an expanded clone; other rows omit it.

d_gene,abundance,v_gene,j_gene,CDR3nt,CDR3aa
NA,few,TRBV23-1,TRBJ2-7,TGCGCCAGCGGTGTCTGTGGGACTCTTATTCCCTACGAGCAGTACTTC,CASGVCGTLIPYEQYF
TRBD1,NA,TRBV7-2,TRBJ1-5,TGTGCCAGCAGCGAGGGACAGGGGTATCAGCCCCAGCATTTT,CASSEGQGYQPQHF
NA,NA,TRBV3-1/TRBV3-2,TRBJ1-6,TGTGCCAGCAGCCGCGAACGGGGGGGATCACCCCTCCACTTT,CASSRERGGSPLHF
NA,NA,TRBV20-1,TRBJ2-1,TGCAGTGCCAACGGGGCAGATGAGCAGTTCTTC,CSANGADEQFF
NA,NA,TRBV7-2,TRBJ2-5,TGTGCCAGCAGCTTAAAGTCGGTTTTCGGCAGACAAGAGACCCAGTACTTC,CASSLKSVFGRQETQYF
NA,NA,TRBV6-1,TRBJ2-2,TGTGCCAGCAGTGAGGGGTGGATGCTAAACACCGGGGAGCTGTTTTTT,CASSEGWMLNTGELFF
NA,NA,TRBV7-8,TRBJ2-1,TGTGCCAGCAGACCTAGTCCTAGCCTTCTTATACACAATGAGCAGTTCTTC,CASRPSPSLLIHNEQFF
TRBD2,NA,TRBV7-2,TRBJ2-1,TGTGCCAGCAGCCTATGGACTAGCGGGAGTTGGAATGAGCAGTTCTTC,CASSLWTSGSWNEQFF
NA,once,TRBV24-1,TRBJ2-3,TGTGCCACCAGTGACCGTTTAGCGGACCCCCAGTATTTT,CATSDRLADPQYF
NA,NA,TRBV28,TRBJ2-7,TGTGCCAGCAGTGTGGGGCCCTCCTACGAGCAGTACTTC,CASSVGPSYEQYF
TRBD2,NA,TRBV5-4,TRBJ2-2,TGTGCCAGCAGCATAAGGTTTAGCGGGAGGAACACCGGGGAGCTGTTTTTT,CASSIRFSGRNTGELFF
NA,NA,TRBV7-2,TRBJ1-4,TGTGCCAGCAGCTTAGCTTATGGGGGAAGGAATGAAAAACTGTTTTTT,CASSLAYGGRNEKLFF
NA,once,TRBV30,TRBJ1-1,TGTGCCTGGGACGAAGGACGGATGAACACTGAAGCTTTCTTT,CAWDEGRMNTEAFF
NA,few,TRBV27,TRBJ1-1,TGTGCCAGTCTCCAAAGGAGCAACACTGAAGCTTTCTTT,CASLQRSNTEAFF
NA,NA,TRBV21-1,TRBJ2-5,TGTGCCAGCTCCGCTTTGGCTAGCGGGAGGGCGGGGGCTGAGACCCAGTACTTC,CASSALASGRAGAETQYF
NA,NA,TRBV2,TRBJ1-1,TGTGCCAGCAGTCCCAGGGGGAACACTGAAGCTTTCTTT,CASSPRGNTEAFF
TRBD1,few,TRBV18,TRBJ1-2,TGTGCCAGCTCACAACACAGGGGGGGAAACTATGGCTACACCTTC,CASSQHRGGNYGYTF
TRBD1,NA,TRBV19,TRBJ1-2,TGTGCCAGTAGTCCCACAGGGGACTATGGCTACACCTTC,CASSPTGDYGYTF
NA,NA,TRBV7-2,TRBJ2-3,TGTGCCAGCAGCCCTAGGCCAGACACTAGCACAGATACGCAGTATTTT,CASSPRPDTSTDTQYF
TRBD2,NA,TRBV7-2,TRBJ2-1,TGTGCCAGCAGCTTAGAGGGACTAGCCAATGAGCAGTTCTTC,CASSLEGLANEQFF
TRBD1,few,TRBV5-6,TRBJ1-5,TGTGCCAGCAGCCTGGGGGACAGGGGTAATCAGCCCCAGCATTTT,CASSLGDRGNQPQHF
NA,NA,TRBV27,TRBJ2-2,TGTGCCAGCAGGGTGCACACCGGGGAGCTGTTTTTT,CASRVHTGELFF
TRBD1,NA,TRBV3-1/TRBV3-2,TRBJ1-2,TGTGCCAGCAGCCAAGATTCAGGGCAGGGGGGCCTCTATGGCTACACCTTC,CASSQDSGQGGLYGYTF
TRBD1,NA,TRBV6-5,TRBJ1-2,TGTGCCAGCAGTCCCGATGGCCCGGACAGGGACGGCTACACCTTC,CASSPDGPDRDGYTF
TRBD1,NA,TRBV5-6,TRBJ2-1,TGTGCCAGCAGCTTGTTGACAGGGGGCGCCGATGAGCAGTTCTTC,CASSLLTGGADEQFF
NA,NA,TRBV6-6,TRBJ2-2,TGTGCCAGCAGTTACTCGAGATGGCCCGGGGAGCTGTTTTTT,CASSYSRWPGELFF
NA,NA,TRBV7-2,TRBJ1-1,TGTGCCAGCAGCTTAATCCCAGGGGCCACTGAAGCTTTCTTT,CASSLIPGATEAFF
TRBD2,NA,TRBV24-1,TRBJ2-1,TGTGCCACCAGTGACCGGGGGACTAGCGGGAGCCATGAGCAGTTCTTC,CATSDRGTSGSHEQFF
NA,NA,TRBV19,TRBJ1-5,TGTGCCAGTAGTACGCGTGATGCGGGCAATCAGCCCCAGCATTTT,CASSTRDAGNQPQHF
NA,NA,TRBV6-1,TRBJ1-2,TGTGCCAGCAGTGAACAGGAGCCCTATGGCTACACCTTC,CASSEQEPYGYTF
TRBD2,NA,TRBV19,TRBJ2-7,TGTGCCAGTAGTGCCGGGCTAGCGGTTTCCTACGAGCAGTACTTC,CASSAGLAVSYEQYF
TRBD2,NA,TRBV9,TRBJ2-2,TGTGCCAGCAGCAGGACTAGCGGGAGCACCGGGGAGCTGTTTTTT,CASSRTSGSTGELFF
TRBD1,NA,TRBV7-2,TRBJ2-1,TGTGCCAGCAGCTCATACAGGGGAAATGAGCAGTTCTTC,CASSSYRGNEQFF
NA,NA,TRBV20-1,TRBJ2-5,TGCAGTGCTAGTTGGAGATTAGAGACCCAGTACTTC,CSASWRLETQYF
NA,NA,TRBV25-1,TRBJ2-5,TGTGCCAGCAGTGAATACGGGGATCGGCAGGAGACCCAGTACTTC,CASSEYGDRQETQYF
TRBD1,NA,TRBV2,TRBJ1-1,TGTGCCAGCAGTTACATGACAGGGGGGAACACTGAAGCTTTCTTT,CASSYMTGGNTEAFF
TRBD2,once,TRBV12-3/TRBV12-4,TRBJ2-7,TGTGCCAGCAGTTTAGGAGCGGGAGGCGAGCAGTACTTC,CASSLGAGGEQYF
NA,once,TRBV19,TRBJ2-7,TGTGCCAGTAGATCTGGGGAGCGGGAGCAGTACTTC,CASRSGEREQYF
NA,once,TRBV3-1/TRBV3-2,TRBJ1-5,TGTGCCAGCAGCCAAGATCTGCGGGGGGCAGGCAATCAGCCCCAGCATTTT,CASSQDLRGAGNQPQHF
TRBD1,NA,TRBV9,TRBJ1-1,TGTGCCAGCAGCCTCGGTCCAGGGGGGATGAACACTGAAGCTTTCTTT,CASSLGPGGMNTEAFF
NA,once,TRBV12-3/TRBV12-4,TRBJ2-3,TGTGCCAGCAGCTCCGACAGCACAGATACGCAGTATTTT,CASSSDSTDTQYF
NA,once,TRBV3-1/TRBV3-2,TRBJ1-2,TGTGCCAGCAGTCAACAGAGTCCTAACTATGGCTACACCTTC,CASSQQSPNYGYTF
TRBD1,NA,TRBV11-3,TRBJ2-2,TGTGCCAGCAGCCTAAATGTTTGGGGACAGGGGTCCCCCGGGGAGCTGTTTTTT,CASSLNVWGQGSPGELFF
TRBD2,NA,TRBV3-1/TRBV3-2,TRBJ2-1,TGTGCCAGCAGCCAAGATTTGGTCGCGGGAGCTAGAATTAATGAGCAGTTCTTC,CASSQDLVAGARINEQFF
NA,NA,TRBV4-3,TRBJ2-2,TGCGCCAGCAGCCGAGGCCCGACGAACACCGGGGAGCTGTTTTTT,CASSRGPTNTGELFF
NA,NA,TRBV19,TRBJ2-3,TGTGCCAGTAGTATAGGGAGTAGCACAGATACGCAGTATTTT,CASSIGSSTDTQYF
NA,NA,TRBV14,TRBJ1-1,TGTGCCAGCAGCCTCGGGAGGAACACTGAAGCTTTCTTT,CASSLGRNTEAFF
TRBD1,NA,TRBV3-1/TRBV3-2,TRBJ1-2,TGTGCCAGCAGCCACCGGGACAGGGACTACTATGGCTACACCTTC,CASSHRDRDYYGYTF
TRBD1,NA,TRBV19,TRBJ1-1,TGTGCCAGTAGTTTGGGACAGGCGGAAGCTTTCTTT,CASSLGQAEAFF
TRBD2,NA,TRBV2,TRBJ2-3,TGTGCCAGCGGGTCCCCTAGCGGGAGCACAGATACGCAGTATTTT,CASGSPSGSTDTQYF
NA,NA,TRBV19,TRBJ2-1,TGTGCCAGTAGTATTATAAGGGGACGGAATGAGCAGTTCTTC,CASSIIRGRNEQFF
NA,NA,TRBV7-9,TRBJ2-3,TGTGCCAGCAGCTCAGGAAGACTCAGCACAGATACGCAGTATTTT,CASSSGRLSTDTQYF
NA,NA,TRBV6-5,TRBJ1-3,TGTGCCAGCAGTACGATGGCCCAGGGGAACACCATATATTTT,CASSTMAQGNTIYF
TRBD1,once,TRBV7-2,TRBJ1-1,TGTGCCAGCAGCCCGCGACAGGGTCGAACTGAAGCTTTCTTT,CASSPRQGRTEAFF